The sequence of this T cell receptor beta chain was determined in a study of cytomegalovirus exposure and HLA in healthy donors. The PCR ran on 60 Vbeta and 13 Jbeta primers. Sequencing was performed with immunoSEQ multiplex PCR; in TCRdb, only in-frame clones are kept and a portion is missing. The sample carries some 150,000 clones, about 72% recorded once. On this clone: Its antigen is currently unknown.

General study points: In a later analysis, productive TCRs from donors in an Asian-associated ancestry cluster reportedly carried fewer N-insertions than the cohort mean. Earlier analysis looked at TCR beta V segments, and most were productive about 90% or about 30% of the time.

CDR3 length: 15 residues. Trimming stripped 4 bases from V and 1 base from J, with 12 bases between. The V gene's germline CDR1 is MNHEY and CDR2 SVGAGI. Sequenced: PBMCs. The clonotype originates from a man in his sixties in good health and CMV-seronegative. The V call is TRBV6-5, the J call TRBJ2-3; D unresolved. The CDR3 bases are TGTGCCAGCAGTTCAGTAGCAAAGGGCACAGATACGCAGTATTTT. Translation gives CASSSVAKGTDTQYF.